Listed below are T cell receptor beta chains from one sample, sequenced in a study of CD8 T cells in ankylosing spondylitis. One entry per CDR3 protein, called by TCRdb with MiXCR from the 5' RACE reads. The sample contains approximately 500,000 distinct CDR3 sequences, roughly 12% of which appear only once. The specimen sequenced was blood, either unsorted or a sorted T cell fraction (not recorded which). These receptors were taken from a male donor with ankylosing spondylitis. The CDR3 runs from the conserved cysteine through the conserved F or W. A D gene is named only where the DNA matches it firmly. Size values are once, few and many counts, or a class for expanded clones, and some rows have none.

v_call	d_call	j_call	clone_size	cdr3_nt	cdr3_aa
TRBV20-1	TRBD2	TRBJ2-1	once	TGCAGTGCACAACCGGGGCTTGGCGGGAGGGTCTCCTACAATGAGCAGTTCTTC	CSAQPGLGGRVSYNEQFF
TRBV27	-	TRBJ2-1	-	TGTGCCAGCAGCCGGGTTAACAATGAGCAGTTCTTC	CASSRVNNEQFF
TRBV14	-	TRBJ2-1	few	TGTGCCAGCAGCCAGCGTTTAGGTTATGAGCAGTTCTTC	CASSQRLGYEQFF
TRBV12-3/TRBV12-4	-	TRBJ1-4	-	TGTGCCAGCAGCTGGCAGGGAAATGAAAAACTGTTTTTT	CASSWQGNEKLFF
TRBV20-1	TRBD1	TRBJ1-2	few	TGCAGTGCTAGAGTTCCCGGGACAGATTATGGCTACACCTTC	CSARVPGTDYGYTF
TRBV3-1	-	TRBJ2-7	few	TGTGCCAGCAGCCAAGAAAGAGGACGGAGGGGCTACGAGCAGTACTTC	CASSQERGRRGYEQYF
TRBV12-3/TRBV12-4	-	TRBJ2-5	many	TGTGCCAGCAGCCTTATGGTAGCGGATGGGGGGACCCAGTACTTC	CASSLMVADGGTQYF
TRBV6-5	-	TRBJ2-2	-	TGTGCCAGCAGTTACTTGGCCGGGGAGCTGTTTTTT	CASSYLAGELFF
TRBV5-1	TRBD2	TRBJ2-1	few	TGCGCCAGCAGCTTATCCCTAGCGGGAGTCGGCAATGAGCAGTTCTTC	CASSLSLAGVGNEQFF
TRBV20-1	TRBD2	TRBJ2-5	-	TGCAGTGCTAGACTCTTTAGCGGGGAGCCGCAAGAGACCCAGTACTTC	CSARLFSGEPQETQYF
TRBV2	-	TRBJ1-1	-	TGTGCCAGCAGAACAGGGTTAGGGGTGAACACTGAAGCTTTCTTT	CASRTGLGVNTEAFF
TRBV5-1	TRBD2	TRBJ2-1	-	TGCGCCAGCAGCTTCGGGAGGGGGGAGCTTGAGCAGTTCTTC	CASSFGRGELEQFF
TRBV2	-	TRBJ2-1	few	TGTGCCAGCAGTGACCTGGGGCCCACGAGTGAGCAGTTCTTC	CASSDLGPTSEQFF
TRBV3-1	-	TRBJ2-1	many	TGTGCCAGCAGCCAAGCTTATGAGCAGTTCTTC	CASSQAYEQFF
TRBV20-1	-	TRBJ2-7	-	TGCAGTGCTAGAGACTCGTACAAATGGTACTTC	CSARDSYKWYF
TRBV18	-	TRBJ2-1	many	TGTGCCAGCTCACCAGTGGGGTCCTACAATGAGCAGTTCTTC	CASSPVGSYNEQFF
TRBV20-1	-	TRBJ1-5	few	TGCAGTGCTAGAGATTGGCAGGGAAATCAGCCCCAGCATTTT	CSARDWQGNQPQHF